These T cell receptor beta chains were read from a single sample in a study of monozygotic twins with inflammatory bowel disease. Reprocessing the 5' RACE reads, TCRdb reports a single entry for every CDR3 protein and omits DNA. In total, the table holds 350,000 to 550,000 distinct CDR3 sequences. The sequenced sample consisted of blood. Receptors originate from a human donor with ulcerative colitis or Crohn's disease, or a healthy co-twin of an affected twin (not recorded which). Both conserved end residues are part of each CDR3.

TRBV20-1	TRBJ2-3	CSAGRLAGTDTQYF
TRBV10-3	TRBJ1-6	CASYAGLDSPLHF
TRBV18	TRBJ2-7	CASSPGATVGEQYF
TRBV7-2	TRBJ2-2	CASSPRGLAGGAGELFF
TRBV5-6	TRBJ2-3	CASSLLGALTDTQYF
TRBV25-1	TRBJ1-2	CASSEREGEGVRF
TRBV5-1	TRBJ2-2	CTSSPGTSGLTGELFF
TRBV7-2	TRBJ2-7	CASSFFRQGPYEQYF
TRBV7-9	TRBJ1-1	CASSLDEGSNTEAFF
TRBV7-2	TRBJ2-1	CASSLVQGDEQFF